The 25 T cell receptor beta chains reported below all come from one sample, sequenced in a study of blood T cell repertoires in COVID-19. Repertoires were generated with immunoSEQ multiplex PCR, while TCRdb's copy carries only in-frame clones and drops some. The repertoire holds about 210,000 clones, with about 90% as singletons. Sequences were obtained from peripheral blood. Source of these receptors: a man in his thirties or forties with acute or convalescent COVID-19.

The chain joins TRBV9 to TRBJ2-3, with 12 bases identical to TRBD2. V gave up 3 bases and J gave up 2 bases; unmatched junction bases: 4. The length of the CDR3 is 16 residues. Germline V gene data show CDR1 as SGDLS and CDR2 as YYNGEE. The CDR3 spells CASSEGTSGFTDTQYF. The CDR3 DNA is TGTGCCAGCAGCGAAGGGACTAGCGGGTTCACAGATACGCAGTATTTT.

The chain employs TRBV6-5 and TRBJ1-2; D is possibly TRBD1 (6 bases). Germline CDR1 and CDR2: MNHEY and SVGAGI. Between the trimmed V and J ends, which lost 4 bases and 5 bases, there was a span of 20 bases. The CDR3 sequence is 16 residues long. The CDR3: CASSFSGAQAPYGYTF. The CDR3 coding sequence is TGTGCCAGCAGTTTCTCAGGGGCGCAAGCACCATATGGCTACACCTTC.

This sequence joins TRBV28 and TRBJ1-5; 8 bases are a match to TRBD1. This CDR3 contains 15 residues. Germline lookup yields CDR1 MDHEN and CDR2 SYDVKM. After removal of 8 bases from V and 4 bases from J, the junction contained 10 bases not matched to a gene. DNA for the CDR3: TGTGCCAGCGGTACAGGGGGAACTTTTAATCAGCCCCAGCATTTT. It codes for CASGTGGTFNQPQHF.

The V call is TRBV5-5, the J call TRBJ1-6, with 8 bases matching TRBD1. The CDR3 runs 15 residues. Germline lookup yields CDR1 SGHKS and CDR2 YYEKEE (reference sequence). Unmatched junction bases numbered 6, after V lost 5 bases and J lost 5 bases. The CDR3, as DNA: TGTGCCAGCAGTACAACGGGACAGGATAATTCACCCCTCCACTTT. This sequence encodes CASSTTGQDNSPLHF.

The DNA for the CDR3 is TGTGCCAGCAGTGATATGGGGAGTGAGCAGTACTTC. Its translation is CASSDMGSEQYF. The chain recombines TRBV2 with TRBJ2-7, with a weak D call TRBD2 (5 bases). Trimming pared 3 bases from V and 7 bases from J, leaving 10 bases between. Germline V CDR1 and CDR2: SNHLY, FYNNEI. The CDR3 sequence is 12 residues long.

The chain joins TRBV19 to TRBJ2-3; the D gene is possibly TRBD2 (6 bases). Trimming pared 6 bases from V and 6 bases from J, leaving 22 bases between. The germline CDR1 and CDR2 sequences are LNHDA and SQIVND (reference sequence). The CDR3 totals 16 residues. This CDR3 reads CASSKWDFSVGDTQYF. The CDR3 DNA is TGTGCCAGTAGCAAATGGGACTTTTCCGTAGGGGATACGCAGTATTTT.

CDR3 nucleotide sequence: TGCGCCAGCACAACAGGGGGGGATGAAAAACTGTTTTTT. Its translation is CASTTGGDEKLFF. The gene calls are TRBV5-1 and TRBJ1-4, with 8 bases fitting TRBD1. The CDR3 covers 13 residues. The J segment lost 6 bases and the V segment lost 6 bases, leaving 4 bases of the junction unmatched. Germline-derived CDR1 and CDR2 are SGHRS and YFSETQ.

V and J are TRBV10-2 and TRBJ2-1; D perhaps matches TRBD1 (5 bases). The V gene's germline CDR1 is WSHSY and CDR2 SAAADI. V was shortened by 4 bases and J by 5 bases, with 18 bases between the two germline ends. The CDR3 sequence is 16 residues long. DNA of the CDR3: TGCGCCAGCAGTGTGGGGTGGGCAGGGCTTGACAATGAGCAGTTCTTC. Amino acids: CASSVGWAGLDNEQFF.

CDR3 protein: CASSPMRSTDTQYF. The CDR3 DNA reads TGTGCCAGTAGCCCCATGAGGAGCACAGATACGCAGTATTTT. The V call is TRBV19, the J call TRBJ2-3; D unresolved. Germline CDR1 is LNHDA and CDR2 is SQIVND (reference sequence). Trimming shortened V by 6 bases and J by 0 bases, and 10 bases separated the two germline ends. This CDR3 is built from 14 residues.

The CDR3 bases are TGTGCCAGCAGCGTAGGGGATTTAGCGGAACACCAAGAGACCCAGTACTTC. It specifies CASSVGDLAEHQETQYF. The chain links TRBV9 to TRBJ2-5; maybe TRBD2 (6 bases). The germline V and J ends were trimmed by 0 bases and 0 bases, with 15 bases remaining between them. Germline CDR1 and CDR2: SGDLS and YYNGEE. The CDR3 runs to 17 residues.

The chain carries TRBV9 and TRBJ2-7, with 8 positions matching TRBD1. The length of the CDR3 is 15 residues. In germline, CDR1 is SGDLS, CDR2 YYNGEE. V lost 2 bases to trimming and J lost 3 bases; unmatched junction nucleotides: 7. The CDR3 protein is CASSVTTGTGYEQYF. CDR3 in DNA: TGTGCCAGCAGCGTTACGACAGGGACAGGCTACGAGCAGTACTTC.

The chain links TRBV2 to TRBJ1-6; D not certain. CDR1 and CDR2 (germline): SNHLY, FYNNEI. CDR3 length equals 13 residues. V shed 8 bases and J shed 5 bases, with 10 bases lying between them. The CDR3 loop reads CASGPENNSPLHF. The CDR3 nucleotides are TGTGCCAGCGGGCCAGAGAATAATTCACCCCTCCACTTT.

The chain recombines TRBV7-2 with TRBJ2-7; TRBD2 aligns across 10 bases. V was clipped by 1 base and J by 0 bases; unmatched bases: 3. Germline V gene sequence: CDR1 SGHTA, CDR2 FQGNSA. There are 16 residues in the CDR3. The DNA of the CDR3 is TGTGCCAGCAGCTTAGTAGGACTAGCGGACTCCTACGAGCAGTACTTC. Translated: CASSLVGLADSYEQYF.

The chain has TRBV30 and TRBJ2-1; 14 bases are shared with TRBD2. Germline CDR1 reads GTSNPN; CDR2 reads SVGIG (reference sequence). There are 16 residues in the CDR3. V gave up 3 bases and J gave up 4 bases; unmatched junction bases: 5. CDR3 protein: CAWSKGLAGDYNEQFF. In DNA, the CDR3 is TGTGCCTGGAGCAAGGGACTAGCGGGAGATTACAATGAGCAGTTCTTC.

The CDR3 protein is CASSIPGGFPEAFF. As DNA, the CDR3 is TGTGCCAGTAGTATACCAGGAGGTTTTCCTGAAGCTTTCTTT. The J gene is TRBJ1-1, the V gene TRBV19; D not certain. Germline V CDR1 and CDR2: LNHDA, SQIVND (reference sequence). This CDR3 is built from 14 residues. Deletions cut 2 bases from V and 6 bases from J, with 13 bases between.

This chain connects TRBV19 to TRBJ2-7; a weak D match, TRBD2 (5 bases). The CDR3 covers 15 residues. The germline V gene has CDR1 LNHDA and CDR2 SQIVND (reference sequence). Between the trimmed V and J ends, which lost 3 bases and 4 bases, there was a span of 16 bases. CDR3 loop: CASSMIWESAYEQYF. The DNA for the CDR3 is TGTGCCAGTAGTATGATTTGGGAGAGCGCGTACGAGCAGTACTTC. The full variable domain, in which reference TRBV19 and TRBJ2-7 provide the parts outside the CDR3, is DGGITQSPKYLFRKEGQNVTLSCEQNLNHDAMYWYRQDPGQGLRLIYYSQIVNDFQKGDIAEGYSVSREKKESFPLTVTSAQKNPTAFYLCASSMIWESAYEQYFGPGTRLTVT.

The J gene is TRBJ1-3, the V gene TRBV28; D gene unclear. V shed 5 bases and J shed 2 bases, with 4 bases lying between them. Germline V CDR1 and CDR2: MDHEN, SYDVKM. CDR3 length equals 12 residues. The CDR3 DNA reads TGTGCCAGCAGTCAGGCTGGAAACACCATATATTTT. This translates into CASSQAGNTIYF.

As DNA, the CDR3 is TGTGCCAGTGGCGGGGAACGTGCAACTAATGAAAAACTGTTTTTT. It specifies CASGGERATNEKLFF. The chain has TRBV19 and TRBJ1-4, with unresolved D. The V gene's germline CDR1 is LNHDA and CDR2 SQIVND (reference sequence). V lost 8 bases to trimming and J lost 0 bases, with 13 bases between them. The CDR3 totals 15 residues.

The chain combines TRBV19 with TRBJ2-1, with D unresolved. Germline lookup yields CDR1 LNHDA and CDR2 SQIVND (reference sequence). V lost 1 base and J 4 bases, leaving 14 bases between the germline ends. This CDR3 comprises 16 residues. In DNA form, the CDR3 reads TGTGCCAGTAGTATAGGTATGACCGGGTTGTACAATGAGCAGTTCTTC. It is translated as CASSIGMTGLYNEQFF.

This chain's CDR3 is CASKGPSTGTQYF. For the CDR3, the DNA is TGCGCCAGTAAGGGGCCGAGTACGGGGACCCAGTACTTC. The chain has TRBV5-1 and TRBJ2-5, with a possible D match to TRBD1 (5 bases). V was cut by 8 bases and J by 7 bases, with 18 bases left in between. Germline V CDR1 and CDR2: SGHRS, YFSETQ. This CDR3 comprises 13 residues.

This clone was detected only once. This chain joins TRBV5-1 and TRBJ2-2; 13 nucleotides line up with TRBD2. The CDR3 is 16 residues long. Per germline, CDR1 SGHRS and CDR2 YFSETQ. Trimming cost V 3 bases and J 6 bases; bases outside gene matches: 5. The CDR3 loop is CASSWTSGSRSGELFF. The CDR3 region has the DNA TGCGCCAGCAGCTGGACTAGCGGGAGTAGGTCCGGGGAGCTGTTTTTT.

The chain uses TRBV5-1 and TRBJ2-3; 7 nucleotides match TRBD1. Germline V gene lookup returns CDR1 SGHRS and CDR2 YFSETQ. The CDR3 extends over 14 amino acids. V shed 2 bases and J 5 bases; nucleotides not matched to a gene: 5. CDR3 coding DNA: TGCGCCAGCAGCTTACAGGGGAGTAAAGATACGCAGTATTTT. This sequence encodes CASSLQGSKDTQYF.

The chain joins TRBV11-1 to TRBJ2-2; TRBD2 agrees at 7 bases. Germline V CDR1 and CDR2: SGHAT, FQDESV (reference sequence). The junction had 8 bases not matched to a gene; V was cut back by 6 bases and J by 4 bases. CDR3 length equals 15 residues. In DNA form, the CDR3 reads TGTGCCAGCAGGTGGGCGGGAGCGAGCACCGGGGAGCTGTTTTTT. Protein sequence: CASRWAGASTGELFF.

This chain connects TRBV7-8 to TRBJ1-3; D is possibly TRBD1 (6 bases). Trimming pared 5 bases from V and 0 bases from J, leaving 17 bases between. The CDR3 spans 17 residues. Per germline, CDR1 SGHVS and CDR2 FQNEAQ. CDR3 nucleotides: TGTGCCAGCAGCGTATCCTCGACAGGCAGCTCTGGAAACACCATATATTTT. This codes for CASSVSSTGSSGNTIYF.

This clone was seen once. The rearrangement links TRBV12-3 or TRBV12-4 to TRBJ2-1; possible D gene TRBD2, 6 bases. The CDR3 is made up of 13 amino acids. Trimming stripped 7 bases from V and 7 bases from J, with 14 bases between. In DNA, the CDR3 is TGTGCCAGCACCAAATGGGGGAGGAATGAGCAGTTCTTC. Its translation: CASTKWGRNEQFF.